This T cell receptor beta chain was sequenced in a study of CD8 T cells in ankylosing spondylitis. Germline CDR1 SQVTM, CDR2 ANQGSEA. The CDR3 sequence is 13 residues long. With 5 bases clipped from V and 6 bases from J, the junction kept 4 bases outside the gene matches. Notes on the study in general: The authors reported significant enrichment of disease-linked clones in matched ankylosing spondylitis synovial fluid.

As regards this clonotype: Its target is unknown.

MiXCR, applied by TCRdb to the 5' RACE reads, yields one record per CDR3 protein. The sample holds 150,000 to 200,000 distinct CDR3 sequences, about a sixth seen once. This clonotype was obtained from a male donor with ankylosing spondylitis or in good health (not recorded which). What was sequenced was blood, either unsorted or a sorted T cell fraction (not recorded which). The V call is TRBV29-1, the J call TRBJ2-1, with 10 bases identical to TRBD2. CDR3 loop: CSVSGRASNEQFF. The CDR3, as DNA: TGCAGCGTTAGCGGGAGGGCCTCCAATGAGCAGTTCTTC.